The next 14 T cell receptor beta chains were all read from a single sample in a study of CD8 T cells in Susac syndrome. The RNA, about 0.5 to 1 ug, was put through reverse transcription using random hexamers. MiXCR, run by TCRdb on the immunoSEQ multiplex PCR reads, gives a single entry per CDR3 protein. The profile shows about 120,000 distinct CDR3 sequences, roughly 91% of them singletons. Sequencing input: CD4+ T cells from PBMCs. The receptor source for this set is a human donor in good health.

This clonotype has a handful of counts. The V gene is TRBV20-1, the J gene TRBJ1-1; possibly TRBD1 for D (6 bases). CDR1 is DFQATT and CDR2 is SNEGSKA in the germline V gene (reference sequence). The CDR3 spans 17 residues. Trimming took 0 bases from V and 3 from J, leaving 20 bases between them. The CDR3 coding sequence is TGCAGTGCTAGAGATCAATTGGGGGGCCAGGGAGACACTGAAGCTTTCTTT. Amino acids: CSARDQLGGQGDTEAFF.

The V and J genes are TRBV16 and TRBJ2-3, with unresolved D. V was clipped by 1 base and J by 2 bases, with 7 bases between them. Germline V CDR1 and CDR2: KGHSY, FQNENV. This CDR3 region has 14 residues. The CDR3 bases are TGTGCCAGCAGCCAATTACAGACCACAGATACGCAGTATTTT. Protein: CASSQLQTTDTQYF.

This chain uses TRBV6-6 with TRBJ2-7; TRBD1 aligns across 10 bases. The ends lost 6 bases at V and 5 bases at J; junction bases unmatched: 10. Germline CDR1 reads MNHNY; CDR2 reads SVGAGI (reference sequence). There are 15 residues in the CDR3. The CDR3 spells CASRSTGGGGNEQYF. CDR3 DNA sequence: TGTGCCAGCAGGTCGACAGGGGGCGGCGGGAACGAGCAGTACTTC.

This clonotype was seen just once. This chain joins TRBV4-3 and TRBJ1-2; D is ambiguous. Trimming shortened V by 0 bases and J by 7 bases, and 15 bases separated the two germline ends. The length of the CDR3 is 15 residues. Germline-derived CDR1 and CDR2 are LGHNA and YSLEER. The CDR3: CASSQDRGRGGGYTF. The DNA for the CDR3 is TGCGCCAGCAGCCAAGATCGAGGCCGGGGAGGTGGCTACACCTTC.

The chain uses TRBV29-1 and TRBJ1-2, with D unresolved. The V gene lost 1 base and the J gene lost 2 bases, with 5 bases spanning the gap. Looked up from germline, CDR1 is SQVTM and CDR2 is ANQGSEA. The CDR3 spans 12 residues. This CDR3 reads CSVEGQNYGYTF. The CDR3 bases are TGCAGCGTTGAAGGGCAGAACTATGGCTACACCTTC.

The chain employs TRBV25-1 and TRBJ1-1, with D perhaps TRBD1 (5 bases). Germline-derived CDR1 and CDR2 are MGHDK and SYGVNS. V lost 3 bases and J lost 2, with 7 bases in between. This CDR3 spans 13 amino acids. CDR3 coding DNA: TGTGCCAGCAGTGAGGGGGGAAACACTGAAGCTTTCTTT. Amino acids: CASSEGGNTEAFF.

The chain employs TRBV7-2 and TRBJ1-6; D gene unclear. Germline CDR1 is SGHTA and CDR2 is FQGNSA. This CDR3 comprises 16 residues. V was shortened by 5 bases and J by 7 bases, with 18 bases between the two germline ends. The CDR3 here is CASSARPMPKNSPLHF. The CDR3 bases are TGTGCCAGCAGCGCAAGGCCTATGCCGAAGAATTCACCCCTCCACTTT.

The chain joins TRBV12-3 or TRBV12-4 to TRBJ2-5; 9 bases align to TRBD1. CDR3 size: 18 residues. The trim removed 3 bases at V and 9 bases at J, leaving 20 bases unmatched. The CDR3 region is CASSFETAWPPRQGAQYF. The CDR3, as DNA: TGTGCCAGCAGTTTCGAGACAGCATGGCCCCCCAGACAGGGGGCCCAGTACTTC.

V is TRBV20-1 and J is TRBJ2-5; D remains unclear. V was pared by 4 bases and J by 1 base, with 7 bases between. This CDR3 contains 12 residues. The germline CDR1 and CDR2 sequences are DFQATT and SNEGSKA (reference sequence). CDR3 residues: CSATGSQETQYF. CDR3 nucleotides: TGCAGTGCTACAGGATCCCAAGAGACCCAGTACTTC.

The rearrangement uses TRBV7-2 and TRBJ1-3; no firm D call. Trimming left V 5 bases short and J 0 bases short, with 2 bases between. The CDR3 spans 12 residues. Germline lookup yields CDR1 SGHTA and CDR2 FQGNSA. The CDR3 nucleotides are TGTGCCAGCAGCAACTCTGGAAACACCATATATTTT. As protein: CASSNSGNTIYF.

This clonotype was seen once. The CDR3 sequence is CASSQGPSNTEAFF. As DNA, the CDR3 is TGTGCCAGCAGCCAAGGACCATCGAACACTGAAGCTTTCTTT. The genes are TRBV3-1 and TRBJ1-1; D gene uncertain. Germline V CDR1 and CDR2: LGHDT, YNNKEL (reference sequence). The CDR3 is 14 residues long. V was clipped by 1 base and J by 1 base, with 7 bases between them.

The rearrangement links TRBV7-2 to TRBJ1-6, with D hard to call. The CDR3 totals 14 residues. Deletions cut 1 base from V and 5 bases from J, with 6 bases between. CDR1 and CDR2 from the germline V gene are SGHTA and FQGNSA. CDR3 protein: CASSLGADNSPLHF. In DNA, the CDR3 is TGTGCCAGCAGCTTAGGGGCGGATAATTCACCCCTCCACTTT.

The CDR3 nucleotides are TGCAGCCTCCGATCCTACAATGAGCAGTTCTTC. It translates to CSLRSYNEQFF. The chain employs TRBV29-1 and TRBJ2-1; D remains ambiguous. The CDR3 extends over 11 amino acids. Germline assignment: CDR1 SQVTM and CDR2 ANQGSEA. Trimming took 8 bases from V and 1 from J, leaving 6 bases between them.

The chain uses TRBV6-6 and TRBJ1-1, with 9 nucleotides matching TRBD1. V gave up 7 bases and J gave up 3 bases; unmatched junction bases: 12. There are 16 residues in the CDR3. Germline V gives CDR1 MNHNY, CDR2 SVGAGI (reference sequence). The chain's CDR3 is CASKGHRDRGDTEAFF. The CDR3 DNA reads as TGTGCCAGCAAGGGCCACCGAGACAGGGGGGACACTGAAGCTTTCTTT.